This T cell receptor beta chain stems from a study of HIV-infected children after antiretroviral therapy interruption. Unique molecular identifiers were included in an RNA-based 3' RACE TCR library. TCRdb itself ran the 3' RACE reads through MiXCR, one entry per CDR3 protein. The table lists around 41,000 distinct CDR3 sequences, under 8% of them singletons. CDR3 length equals 13 residues. Germline CDR1 and CDR2: SGHTA and FQGNSA. V lost 5 bases and J 3 bases, leaving 11 bases between the germline ends. Treatment indicated: PENTA 11 planned treatment interruption arm or continuous ART arm. The sample holds many counts of this clonotype.

This sequence originates from a pool of human donors with HIV. J is TRBJ2-7 and V is TRBV7-2; D remains unclear. The starting material was CD45RA+ CD4+ T cells from PBMCs, pooled from several time points, obtained from a donor given antiretroviral therapy, either interrupted or continuous. Subset described: naive CD4+ CD45RA+ CD45RO- T cells. CDR3 in DNA: TGTGCCAGCAGCCCCGGCCGGGTCTACGAGCAGTACTTC. This translates into CASSPGRVYEQYF.